This T cell receptor (beta chain) derives from a study of T cell responses to AZD1222 COVID-19 vaccine. Study overall: Second doses at about 4 or about 12 weeks were pooled. Regarding the study as a whole: Clonal diversity was possibly underestimated, and the donors were mostly white British, with more females. Spike-specific TCR breadth and depth both grew after two AZD1222 doses.

This clone has a single count. Its antigen remains unknown. The method was immunoSEQ multiplex PCR; TCRdb's version includes in-frame clones alone and lacks a portion of them. Of some 120,000 clones listed, 88% were seen once; the top ten hold just over 9.5%. The CDR3 totals 14 residues. The germline V and J ends were trimmed by 5 bases and 6 bases, with 16 bases remaining between them. Germline CDR1 reads MNHEY; CDR2 reads SVGAGI. The chain has TRBV6-5 and TRBJ1-1; tentatively, D is TRBD1 (6 bases). This specimen consisted of peripheral blood, obtained on day 0 of AZD1222 vaccination. The sequence was obtained from an adult in good health. The DNA for the CDR3 is TGTGCCAGCAGTCGTTTACAGGGAAGCGCTGAAGCTTTCTTT. This gives the protein CASSRLQGSAEAFF.